This T cell receptor beta chain was retrieved from a study of tumor and adjacent non-tumor tissue in lung cancer. Overall study: Stage I to III disease affected about nine men and about five women aged roughly 31 to 76.

This clonotype was recorded at least ten times. The template was RNA from unsorted bulk tissue. Distant lung tissue was collected more than 3 cm away from the tumor edge. Germline CDR1 reads WSHSY; CDR2 reads SAAADI. V dropped 6 bases and J dropped 8; count of bases not matched to a gene: 9. The CDR3 consists of 13 residues. The library came from three nested PCR rounds adapted from ARM-PCR protocols. TCRdb ran MiXCR on the multiplex PCR reads and lists one entry per CDR3 protein. The data show approximately 120,000 distinct CDR3 sequences, about 64% seen once. The TCR comes from a man aged 55 to 70 with non-small cell lung cancer. This chain links TRBV10-2 with TRBJ2-5, with 7 bases matching TRBD1. Sequenced input: distant non-tumor lung tissue. The CDR3 region has the DNA TGCGCCAGCAGCGCAATCGGGACAGATACCCAGTACTTC. Its translation: CASSAIGTDTQYF.